The 15 T cell receptor beta chains reported below all come from one sample, sequenced in a study of T cells in Graves' hyperthyroidism and ophthalmopathy. Amplified TCR beta CDR3 regions came from RNA transcripts. The primer set for the first-round RT-PCR of the TCR CDR3 was HTBI. TCRdb reanalysed the multiplex PCR reads using MiXCR and keeps one entry per CDR3 protein. The table records around 430,000 distinct CDR3 sequences, just under 15% of them present only once. The specimen sequenced was blood. The receptors derive from a woman in her twenties or thirties with Graves' hyperthyroidism.

This clonotype was found many times. V usage is TRBV11-2 and J usage is TRBJ2-3; 12 nucleotides align to TRBD2. This CDR3 is built from 16 residues. Per the germline V gene, CDR1 is SGHAT and CDR2 is FQNNGV. V shed 5 bases and J 4 bases; nucleotides not matched to a gene: 7. CDR3 sequence: CASSKRLAGVADTQYF. DNA for the CDR3: TGTGCCAGCAGCAAAAGACTAGCGGGAGTAGCAGATACGCAGTATTTT.

This clonotype has just a few counts. The rearrangement uses TRBV27 and TRBJ2-5; D is undetermined. Per germline, CDR1 MNHEY and CDR2 SMNVEV (reference sequence). This CDR3 is built from 16 residues. V lost 0 bases and J 5 bases, leaving 16 bases between the germline ends. The CDR3 DNA is TGTGCCAGCAGTTTATCGGGCGGCCATATCGGCGAGACCCAGTACTTC. This codes for CASSLSGGHIGETQYF.

This clonotype was observed many times. The chain recombines TRBV29-1 with TRBJ2-1; 9 positions match TRBD1. Germline CDR1 SQVTM, CDR2 ANQGSEA. Unmatched junction bases numbered 3, after V lost 7 bases and J lost 5 bases. The CDR3 runs 12 residues. The CDR3 loop is CSGRTGDNEQFF. The CDR3 DNA reads TGCAGCGGGCGGACAGGGGACAATGAGCAGTTCTTC.

The rearrangement joins TRBV19 to TRBJ2-1; 9 positions agree with TRBD1. Germline CDR1 is LNHDA and CDR2 is SQIVND (reference sequence). The CDR3 contains 14 residues. V was pared by 8 bases and J by 6 bases, with 8 bases of the junction left unmatched. CDR3 region: CASGQGPPRNEQFF. In nucleotides, the CDR3 is TGTGCCAGTGGACAGGGGCCACCCCGCAATGAGCAGTTCTTC. Full variable domain (missing parts from reference TRBV19 and TRBJ2-1): DGGITQSPKYLFRKEGQNVTLSCEQNLNHDAMYWYRQDPGQGLRLIYYSQIVNDFQKGDIAEGYSVSREKKESFPLTVTSAQKNPTAFYLCASGQGPPRNEQFFGPGTRLTVL.

Many counts were recorded for this clonotype. The gene calls are TRBV18 and TRBJ2-5; 8 bases align to TRBD1. The CDR3 length is 19 residues. Germline CDR1 is KGHSH and CDR2 is LQKENI. The V gene end was trimmed by 3 bases and the J gene end by 1 base; junction bases not matched to a gene: 16. The CDR3 reads CASSPFLRGHGNTQETQYF. The DNA of the CDR3 is TGTGCCAGCTCACCGTTCCTCAGGGGGCACGGGAATACCCAAGAGACCCAGTACTTC.

This clonotype was detected ten times or more. J is TRBJ2-7 and V is TRBV11-2, with D possibly being TRBD2 (5 bases). V was pared by 1 base and J by 6 bases, with 16 bases between. This CDR3 has 15 residues. The germline gives CDR1 SGHAT, CDR2 FQNNGV. The CDR3 DNA reads TGTGCCAGCAGCTTAGGAGGGTTGCCCATCGGCGAGCAGTACTTC. This codes for CASSLGGLPIGEQYF.

The V and J genes are TRBV2 and TRBJ1-5; 7 positions match TRBD1. CDR3 size: 18 residues. V gave up 8 bases and J gave up 0 bases; unmatched junction bases: 16. Looked up from germline, CDR1 is SNHLY and CDR2 is FYNNEI. The CDR3 reads CASLEDRAFSYSNQPQHF. In nucleotides, the CDR3 is TGTGCCAGCTTGGAAGACAGGGCTTTCTCCTATAGCAATCAGCCCCAGCATTTT.

This clonotype was picked up many times. CDR3 coding DNA: TGTGCCAGCAGCATCACGGGGGTCCTCGCTAGCTATGGCTACACCTTC. Translating it yields CASSITGVLASYGYTF. The rearrangement joins TRBV7-9 to TRBJ1-2; possible D gene TRBD1, 5 bases. Trimming removed 5 bases from V and 4 bases from J, with 20 bases in between. The CDR3 covers 16 residues. CDR1 and CDR2 from the germline V gene are SEHNR and FQNEAQ (reference sequence).

The J gene is TRBJ1-3, the V gene TRBV20-1, with a weak D call TRBD1 (5 bases). This CDR3 is 14 amino acids long. The V end was cut by 4 bases, the J end by 5 bases, with 15 bases between. Per germline, CDR1 DFQATT and CDR2 SNEGSKA (reference sequence). The CDR3 loop reads CSAIPEDRRNTIYF. The CDR3 DNA follows: TGCAGTGCTATTCCCGAAGACAGAAGAAACACCATATATTTT.

The gene calls are TRBV20-1 and TRBJ2-7, with D unclear. The germline gives CDR1 DFQATT, CDR2 SNEGSKA (reference sequence). V was shortened by 4 bases and J by 5 bases, with 15 bases between the two germline ends. The CDR3 has 13 amino acids. This CDR3 is CSATKDGAHEQYF. The CDR3 nucleotides read TGCAGTGCTACCAAGGACGGAGCTCACGAGCAGTACTTC.

This clonotype appeared many times. V gene TRBV20-1 combines with J gene TRBJ2-1; 10 bases align to TRBD2. This CDR3 comprises 17 residues. Germline V gives CDR1 DFQATT, CDR2 SNEGSKA (reference sequence). V lost 6 bases, J lost 1 base, and 12 bases stayed unmatched. The CDR3 region has the DNA TGCAGTGCGAAACAGGGGGAAGCGGGAGGGTCCTACAATGAGCAGTTCTTC. It encodes CSAKQGEAGGSYNEQFF.

This clonotype occurred many times. This sequence joins TRBV30 and TRBJ2-3; D may be TRBD1 (5 bases). The CDR3 runs 14 residues. The germline V gene encodes CDR1 GTSNPN and CDR2 SVGIG (reference sequence). V was cut by 3 bases and J by 4 bases, with 14 bases left in between. The CDR3, as DNA: TGTGCCTGGAGCAACGGGCAGGGTCCAGATACGCAGTATTTT. It is translated as CAWSNGQGPDTQYF. The complete variable domain, with remaining parts taken from reference TRBV30 and TRBJ2-3, reads SQTIHQWPATLVQPVGSPLSLECTVEGTSNPNLYWYRQAAGRGLQLLFYSVGIGQISSEVPQNLSASRPQDRQFILSSKKLLLSDSGFYLCAWSNGQGPDTQYFGPGTRLTVL.

This clonotype was seen only a few times. The chain is built from TRBV5-1 and TRBJ2-7; tentatively, D is TRBD1 (6 bases). The CDR3 covers 15 residues. The V end lost 1 base, the J end lost 3 bases, and 14 bases lay between the germline ends. Germline V gives CDR1 SGHRS, CDR2 YFSETQ. CDR3 coding DNA: TGCGCCAGCAGCTTGCGGGACACCTTAAACTACGAGCAGTACTTC. It yields the protein CASSLRDTLNYEQYF.

In this sample, this clonotype turned up a few times. This chain connects TRBV10-2 to TRBJ2-7; 7 nucleotides agree with TRBD2. The CDR3 runs 13 residues. In germline, CDR1 is WSHSY, CDR2 SAAADI. V was pared by 7 bases and J by 5 bases, with 8 bases of the junction left unmatched. Written as DNA, the CDR3 is TGCGCCAGCACGCGGGAGAAGTCGGACGAGCAGTACTTC. Its protein is CASTREKSDEQYF.

This clonotype has more than one count but fewer than ten. The CDR3 bases are TGTGCCAGCAGCACAGGGGGCTTTCTCACCGGGGAGCTGTTTTTT. It encodes CASSTGGFLTGELFF. The chain couples TRBV28 to TRBJ2-2, with TRBD1 identical over 9 bases. The length of the CDR3 is 15 residues. Unmatched junction bases numbered 6, after V lost 6 bases and J lost 4 bases. Germline V gene data show CDR1 as MDHEN and CDR2 as SYDVKM.